The text below deals with one T cell receptor (beta chain). Its antigen is undetermined. The data derive from a study of T cell repertoires in cytomegalovirus infection. Background on the study: Newly reported HLA-C-restricted and thoroughly characterized HLA-B-restricted CMV epitopes were employed. Shared public TCR beta signatures pointed to both CMV infection and a matching HLA type. Broader study findings: Within the response measured ex vivo, HLA-C-restricted CMV-specific TCR beta clonotypes were dominant.

Trimming shortened V by 3 bases and J by 1 base, and 10 bases separated the two germline ends. This CDR3 is built from 15 residues. Germline assignment: CDR1 KGHSH and CDR2 LQKENI. TCRdb itself ran the reads through MiXCR, one entry per CDR3 protein. This table holds about 890,000 distinct CDR3 sequences, 31% found once. The sequencing here drew on cultured CD8+ T cells from PBMCs, taken from culture after CMV antigen stimulation. The receptor's source is a human donor in good health (CMV status not recorded). Some clones in this sample may be carry-over from other donors' samples. The V call is TRBV18, the J call TRBJ1-5; D is undetermined. Here the CDR3 DNA reads TGTGCCAGCTCACCGGCCGAGCAAAGCAATCAGCCCCAGCATTTT. This encodes CASSPAEQSNQPQHF.